A selection of T cell receptor beta chains follows, all from one sample in a study of T-cell memory formation after mild COVID-19. TCRdb reprocessed the 5' RACE reads with MiXCR, giving one entry per CDR3 protein. The sample includes tens of thousands of distinct CDR3 sequences, about an eighth of them seen just once. Specimen: PBMCs or a T cell subset sorted from them (not recorded which). These receptors were obtained from an adult woman who had mild COVID-19 (a few samples of this study predate the infection). Cell type and time point are not known. Each CDR3 is given with its conserved first and last residue. The order of the fields is D gene, J gene, clone size, V gene, CDR3 DNA, CDR3 protein. D genes are given only for firm matches. Clone sizes are given selectively: once, few, many, or a class where the clone is expanded.

- | TRBJ2-1 | - | TRBV2 | TGTGCCAGCAGTCCCGAACCCTTGGGTAGTAGCTACAATGAGCAGTTCTTC | CASSPEPLGSSYNEQFF
- | TRBJ2-5 | many | TRBV10-3 | TGTGCCATCAGTGAGCGGGGGGAGACCCAGTACTTC | CAISERGETQYF
TRBD1 | TRBJ2-3 | - | TRBV11-2 | TGTGCCAGCAGCCCGGGACAGGGGAACGCAGATACGCAGTATTTT | CASSPGQGNADTQYF
- | TRBJ1-1 | - | TRBV4-1 | TGCGCCAGCAGCCAAGCCCCCGGGGGGGCCACTGAAGCTTTCTTT | CASSQAPGGATEAFF
- | TRBJ2-7 | - | TRBV9 | TGTGCCAGCAGCGTAGAGGGGGGCGAGCAGTACTTC | CASSVEGGEQYF
- | TRBJ1-1 | - | TRBV7-6 | TGTGCCAGCAGCCTAACCGGACAGAACACTGAAGCTTTCTTT | CASSLTGQNTEAFF
TRBD2 | TRBJ2-1 | few | TRBV7-6 | TGTGCCAGCAGCTTTTCAGGCGGGAGGTTTGGTGAGCAGTTCTTC | CASSFSGGRFGEQFF
- | TRBJ2-5 | few | TRBV11-3 | TGTGCCAGCAGCTTAGATTCGAGCCAGGGTGAGACCCAGTACTTC | CASSLDSSQGETQYF
- | TRBJ2-7 | - | TRBV6-5 | TGTGCCAGCAGTTACACCAGATACGAGCAGTACTTC | CASSYTRYEQYF
- | TRBJ2-1 | - | TRBV7-9 | TGTGCCAGCAGCTTGTACGGGAGCTCCTACAATGAGCAGTTCTTC | CASSLYGSSYNEQFF
- | TRBJ1-1 | - | TRBV7-9 | TGTGCCAGCAGCCTACCGTCCGGCACTGAAGCTTTCTTT | CASSLPSGTEAFF
TRBD1 | TRBJ2-7 | few | TRBV9 | TGTGCCAGCAGCGGCACCGACGGACAGGGTGAGCAGTACTTC | CASSGTDGQGEQYF
- | TRBJ2-1 | - | TRBV9 | TGTGCCAGCAGCGTAAGCGGGACCAGACAGGGGCAGTTCTTC | CASSVSGTRQGQFF
- | TRBJ2-5 | few | TRBV29-1 | TGCAGCGTTGATGGCCTGGGGGCAGGGAGAGAGACCCAGTACTTC | CSVDGLGAGRETQYF
- | TRBJ2-7 | few | TRBV12-3/TRBV12-4 | TGTGCCAGCAGTTCCGTAGACAGGCTCTACGAGCAGTACTTC | CASSSVDRLYEQYF
- | TRBJ2-2 | many | TRBV5-1 | TGCGCCAGCAGCTTGGGACCGGGGGGCCCCACCGGGGAGCTGTTTTTT | CASSLGPGGPTGELFF
- | TRBJ2-1 | few | TRBV4-1 | TGCGCCAGCAGCCATGGCGGGGCCTACAATGAGCAGTTCTTC | CASSHGGAYNEQFF
- | TRBJ2-1 | few | TRBV27 | TGTGCCAGCAGTCCTACCCTCAACAGTAATGAGCAGTTCTTC | CASSPTLNSNEQFF
TRBD1 | TRBJ2-2 | - | TRBV29-1 | TGCAGCGGGACGGGACAGGACACCGGGGAGCTGTTTTTT | CSGTGQDTGELFF
- | TRBJ1-2 | few | TRBV5-6 | TGTGCCAGCAGCTTAAGGGGGAACCCCTATGGCTACACCTTC | CASSLRGNPYGYTF
TRBD2 | TRBJ2-5 | - | TRBV7-2 | TGTGCCAGCAGCTTAGGCTCTAGCGGGGGGGCCGAAGAGACCCAGTACTTC | CASSLGSSGGAEETQYF
- | TRBJ2-7 | - | TRBV3-1 | TGTGCCAGCAGCCAAGGTATAGGAATACCCTACGAGCAGTACTTC | CASSQGIGIPYEQYF
TRBD2 | TRBJ2-2 | few | TRBV11-2 | TGTGCCAGCAGCTTAACACTCGGACTAGCGGGGACCAACACCGGGGAGCTGTTTTTT | CASSLTLGLAGTNTGELFF
- | TRBJ2-7 | - | TRBV19 | TGTGCCAGTAGTCCCGCTGGGGCCTACGAGCAGTACTTC | CASSPAGAYEQYF
- | TRBJ1-2 | few | TRBV24-1 | TGTGCCACCAGTGATTCGGACAGTTACTATGGCTACACCTTC | CATSDSDSYYGYTF
- | TRBJ2-7 | - | TRBV7-9 | TGTGCCGAGAGTCGGGCAGACCTCAACTACGAGCAGTACTTC | CAESRADLNYEQYF
- | TRBJ2-1 | - | TRBV7-9 | TGTGCCAGCAGCTTAGCTTATGGGGTCCTCTACAATGAGCAGTTCTTC | CASSLAYGVLYNEQFF
- | TRBJ2-4 | many | TRBV11-2 | TGTGCCAGCAGCTTAGGGGGTTTGGGCAAAAACATTCAGTACTTC | CASSLGGLGKNIQYF
- | TRBJ2-3 | many | TRBV21-1 | TGTGCCAGCAGCAAGAGGGGGGACAGAAGCACAGATACGCAGTATTTT | CASSKRGDRSTDTQYF
TRBD2 | TRBJ2-1 | - | TRBV4-2 | TGTGCCAGCAGCCCTTCCGGGACTAGCGGGAGTGAGTTAAATGAGCAGTTCTTC | CASSPSGTSGSELNEQFF
- | TRBJ2-2 | few | TRBV4-2 | TGTGCCAGCAGCCAAGAGGGAGGCACCGGGGAGCTGTTTTTT | CASSQEGGTGELFF
TRBD1 | TRBJ2-7 | - | TRBV27 | TGTGCCAGCAGTTCGCGTGGGACAGCCTACGAGCAGTACTTC | CASSSRGTAYEQYF
TRBD1 | TRBJ1-1 | - | TRBV5-1 | TGCGCCAGCAGCTTGGTGGGGACAGGCCCCGGGGACACTGAAGCTTTCTTT | CASSLVGTGPGDTEAFF
- | TRBJ2-1 | many | TRBV20-1 | TGCAGTGCTAGAGGGTGGGAGATGGCCTACAATGAGCAGTTCTTC | CSARGWEMAYNEQFF
TRBD2 | TRBJ2-1 | - | TRBV3-1 | TGTGCCAGCAGCCCCCCCGGGCTAGCGGGGTCGGTATTCACGGGTGAGCAGTTCTTC | CASSPPGLAGSVFTGEQFF
TRBD2 | TRBJ2-3 | few | TRBV4-1 | TGCGCCAGCAGCCGGAGCGGGAGCGCTGATACGCAGTATTTT | CASSRSGSADTQYF
TRBD1 | TRBJ1-6 | few | TRBV2 | TGTGCCAGCAGTCCGCGCGGGACAGCGTTGCCTAATTCACCCCTCCACTTT | CASSPRGTALPNSPLHF
- | TRBJ2-3 | - | TRBV5-5 | TGTGCCAGCACCCCGGGGAGGGGGGGATCCACAGATACGCAGTATTTT | CASTPGRGGSTDTQYF
TRBD2 | TRBJ2-7 | - | TRBV20-1 | TGCAGTGCTCGACTAGCGGAATACGAGCAGTACTTC | CSARLAEYEQYF
- | TRBJ1-1 | few | TRBV5-1 | TGCGCCAGCCATGGGAAGGGGAACACTGAAGCTTTCTTT | CASHGKGNTEAFF
- | TRBJ2-3 | many | TRBV20-1 | TGCAGTGCTAGAGTCCTAGGACTCGCAGATACGCAGTATTTT | CSARVLGLADTQYF
- | TRBJ2-7 | - | TRBV2 | TGTGCCAGCAGTGGAAGGGGCCGCTACGAGCAGTACTTC | CASSGRGRYEQYF
TRBD2 | TRBJ2-2 | few | TRBV20-1 | TGCAGTGCGACTATAGCGGGGGAGAACACCGGGGAGCTGTTTTTT | CSATIAGENTGELFF
TRBD2 | TRBJ2-1 | - | TRBV11-2 | TGTGCCAGCAGCTTAGATTGGTTAGCGGGAGCCCATGAGCAGTTCTTC | CASSLDWLAGAHEQFF